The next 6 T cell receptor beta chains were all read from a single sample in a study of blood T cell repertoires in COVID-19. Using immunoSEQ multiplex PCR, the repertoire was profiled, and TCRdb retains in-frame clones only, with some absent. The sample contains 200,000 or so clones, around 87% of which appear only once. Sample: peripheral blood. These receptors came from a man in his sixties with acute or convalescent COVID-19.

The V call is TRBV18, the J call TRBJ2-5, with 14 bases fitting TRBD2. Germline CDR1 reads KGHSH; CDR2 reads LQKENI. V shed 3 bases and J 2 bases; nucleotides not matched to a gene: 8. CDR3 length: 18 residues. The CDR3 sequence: CASSPTGLAGGRQETQYF. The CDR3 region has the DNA TGTGCCAGCTCACCGACAGGACTAGCGGGGGGTAGACAAGAGACCCAGTACTTC.

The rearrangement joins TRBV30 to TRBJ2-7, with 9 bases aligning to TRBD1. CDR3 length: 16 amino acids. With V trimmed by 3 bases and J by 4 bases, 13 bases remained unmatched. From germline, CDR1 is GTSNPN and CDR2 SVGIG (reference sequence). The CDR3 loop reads CAWRAPMGTGRYEQYF. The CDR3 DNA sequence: TGTGCCTGGAGAGCCCCTATGGGGACAGGGAGGTACGAGCAGTACTTC.

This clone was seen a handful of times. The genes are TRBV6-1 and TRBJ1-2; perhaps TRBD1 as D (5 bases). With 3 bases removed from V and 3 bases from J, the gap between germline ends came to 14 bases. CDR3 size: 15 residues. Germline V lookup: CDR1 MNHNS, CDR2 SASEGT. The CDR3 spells CASSDQAGRDYGYTF. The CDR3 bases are TGTGCCAGCAGTGATCAAGCGGGCAGGGACTATGGCTACACCTTC.

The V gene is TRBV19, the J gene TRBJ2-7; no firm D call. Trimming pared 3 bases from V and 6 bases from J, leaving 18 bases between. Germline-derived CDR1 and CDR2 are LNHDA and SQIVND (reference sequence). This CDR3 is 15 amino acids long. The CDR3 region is CASSIDRQALSEQYF. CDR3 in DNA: TGTGCCAGTAGTATTGATCGGCAGGCCCTGAGCGAGCAGTACTTC. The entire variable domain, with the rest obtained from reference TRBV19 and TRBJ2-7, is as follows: DGGITQSPKYLFRKEGQNVTLSCEQNLNHDAMYWYRQDPGQGLRLIYYSQIVNDFQKGDIAEGYSVSREKKESFPLTVTSAQKNPTAFYLCASSIDRQALSEQYFGPGTRLTVT.

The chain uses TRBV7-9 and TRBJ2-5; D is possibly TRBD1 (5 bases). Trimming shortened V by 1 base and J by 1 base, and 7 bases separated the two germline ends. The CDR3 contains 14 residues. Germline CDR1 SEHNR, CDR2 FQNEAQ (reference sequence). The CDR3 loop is CASSLGQSQETQYF. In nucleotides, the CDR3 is TGTGCCAGCAGCTTAGGACAGAGCCAAGAGACCCAGTACTTC.

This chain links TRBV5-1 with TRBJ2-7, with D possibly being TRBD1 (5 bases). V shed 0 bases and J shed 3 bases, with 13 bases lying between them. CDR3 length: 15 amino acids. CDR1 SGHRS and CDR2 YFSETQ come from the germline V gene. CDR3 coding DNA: TGCGCCAGCAGCTTGGATGCAGGGCCCCGCTACGAGCAGTACTTC. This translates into CASSLDAGPRYEQYF.